A single sample gave rise to the 17 T cell receptor beta chains below, sequenced in a study of cytomegalovirus exposure and HLA in healthy donors. 13 Jbeta primers and 60 Vbeta primers were used for the PCR. Sequencing used immunoSEQ multiplex PCR; TCRdb keeps in-frame clones, though not all of them. The sample includes roughly 180,000 clones, 77% of them seen just once. The sequencing sample was made of PBMCs. Receptor source: a man in his late teens or twenties in good health and CMV-seronegative.

The rearrangement joins TRBV2 to TRBJ2-7, with 10 bases matching TRBD2. V was clipped by 0 bases and J by 5 bases; unmatched bases: 7. Germline V lookup: CDR1 SNHLY, CDR2 FYNNEI. The CDR3 runs to 16 residues. The CDR3 region has the DNA TGTGCCAGCAGTGAAGCGCTTAGGACTAGCGGCAACGAGCAGTACTTC. Translating gives CASSEALRTSGNEQYF.

This rearrangement joins TRBV5-4 to TRBJ2-7, with D possibly TRBD2 on 5 matching bases. Germline V gene data show CDR1 as SGHNT and CDR2 as YYREEE (reference sequence). This CDR3 has 15 amino acids. V gave up 3 bases and J gave up 6 bases, with 19 bases separating them. CDR3 bases: TGTGCCAGCAGCTCGAAACGAACTAGGACGGGCGAGCAGTACTTC. This codes for CASSSKRTRTGEQYF.

The chain has TRBV21-1 and TRBJ1-5; the DNA was not used to check the table's D call, TRBD1. TRBV21-1 is labeled a pseudogene. There are 19 residues in the CDR3. DNA for the CDR3: TGTGCCAGCAGCAAAACATTAATTGCAGGGGTTTATAGCAATCAGCCCCAGCATTTT. It encodes CASSKTLIAGVYSNQPQHF.

The genes are TRBV19 and TRBJ2-7, with 13 bases lining up with TRBD2. With V trimmed by 4 bases and J by 4 bases, 7 bases remained unmatched. CDR1 and CDR2 from the germline V gene are LNHDA and SQIVND (reference sequence). The CDR3 extends over 16 amino acids. The CDR3: CASSTLLAGGPYEQYF. DNA for the CDR3: TGTGCCAGTAGTACCCTACTAGCGGGAGGGCCGTACGAGCAGTACTTC. Filled out from reference TRBV19 and TRBJ2-7, the complete variable domain reads DGGITQSPKYLFRKEGQNVTLSCEQNLNHDAMYWYRQDPGQGLRLIYYSQIVNDFQKGDIAEGYSVSREKKESFPLTVTSAQKNPTAFYLCASSTLLAGGPYEQYFGPGTRLTVT.

The chain combines TRBV19 with TRBJ1-6, with 10 bases that match TRBD1. The CDR3 consists of 13 residues. Germline lookup yields CDR1 LNHDA and CDR2 SQIVND (reference sequence). V shed 8 bases, J shed 6 bases, and the junction held 1 base outside the gene matches. CDR3 sequence (DNA): TGTGCCAGTCGGGACAGGGGTAATTCACCCCTCCACTTT. The encoded protein is CASRDRGNSPLHF.

This clone was observed once. The rearrangement uses TRBV5-1 and TRBJ2-1; 11 bases fit TRBD2. Germline V gene sequence: CDR1 SGHRS, CDR2 YFSETQ. The J segment lost 1 base and the V segment lost 0 bases, leaving 3 bases of the junction unmatched. The CDR3 sequence is 17 residues long. The CDR3 DNA sequence: TGCGCCAGCAGCTTGGCGGGGACTAGCGGATCCTACAATGAGCAGTTCTTC. It encodes CASSLAGTSGSYNEQFF.

The chain combines TRBV7-2 with TRBJ2-1, with 11 bases aligning to TRBD2. The CDR3 length is 17 residues. Unmatched junction bases numbered 6, after V lost 5 bases and J lost 0 bases. Germline V gene lookup returns CDR1 SGHTA and CDR2 FQGNSA. This chain's CDR3 is CASSLRTSGFSYNEQFF. For the CDR3, the DNA is TGTGCCAGCAGCCTAAGGACTAGCGGGTTCTCCTACAATGAGCAGTTCTTC. The variable domain in full, completed from reference TRBV7-2 and TRBJ2-1, reads GAGVSQSPSNKVTEKGKDVELRCDPISGHTALYWYRQSLGQGLEFLIYFQGNSAPDKSGLPSDRFSAERTGGSVSTLTIQRTQQEDSAVYLCASSLRTSGFSYNEQFFGPGTRLTVL.

V usage is TRBV6-7 and J usage is TRBJ2-5; 8 bases are a match to TRBD1. TRBV6-7 counts as an open reading frame of uncertain function. The trim removed 7 bases at V and 6 bases at J, leaving 19 bases unmatched. The CDR3 totals 17 residues. The CDR3 region is CASITSGQGKGKKTQYF. The CDR3 coding sequence is TGTGCCAGCATAACCTCAGGACAGGGAAAGGGAAAAAAGACCCAGTACTTC.

V and J are TRBV4-3 and TRBJ2-3; maybe TRBD1 (5 bases). The CDR3 contains 17 residues. Germline lookup yields CDR1 LGHNA and CDR2 YSLEER. V lost 3 bases and J lost 4, with 20 bases in between. The CDR3 DNA follows: TGCGCCAGCAGCCACTCCAAGAACATGCTAGGGGCAGATACGCAGTATTTT. Its protein product is CASSHSKNMLGADTQYF.

This clone turned up a few times. The CDR3 sequence is CASGDRVSTEAFF. CDR3 DNA: TGTGCCAGCGGGGACAGGGTCAGCACTGAAGCTTTCTTT. This chain uses TRBV6-5 with TRBJ1-1, with 9 bases that match TRBD1. From germline, CDR1 is MNHEY and CDR2 SVGAGI. The CDR3 is made up of 13 amino acids. Trimming took 8 bases from V and 4 from J; bases not matched to a gene: 5.

V usage is TRBV4-3 and J usage is TRBJ2-4, with 13 nucleotides matching TRBD2. After removal of 3 bases from V and 1 base from J, the junction contained 12 bases not matched to a gene. The CDR3 length is 20 residues. Germline-derived CDR1 and CDR2 are LGHNA and YSLEER. DNA for the CDR3: TGCGCCAGCAGCCACGAATTTACTAGCGGGGGGGCAAGGGCCAAAAACATTCAGTACTTC. This encodes CASSHEFTSGGARAKNIQYF.

The chain uses TRBV25-1 and TRBJ1-2, with 7 positions matching TRBD1. In germline, CDR1 is MGHDK, CDR2 SYGVNS. The CDR3 loop spans 16 amino acids. V gave up 4 bases and J gave up 2 bases; unmatched junction bases: 10. The CDR3 is CASSGPHRDSNYGYTF. CDR3 DNA: TGTGCCAGCAGTGGCCCTCACCGGGACAGCAACTATGGCTACACCTTC.

CDR3: CASSQTSGHVNEQFF. In nucleotides, the CDR3 is TGTGCCAGCAGCCAGACGTCAGGCCACGTCAATGAGCAGTTCTTC. The rearrangement uses TRBV5-6 and TRBJ2-1; no clear D gene. Germline V gene lookup returns CDR1 SGHDT and CDR2 YYEEEE. The germline V and J ends were trimmed by 4 bases and 6 bases, with 17 bases remaining between them. This CDR3 region has 15 residues.

This chain connects TRBV28 to TRBJ1-6; D not resolved. Trimming left V 3 bases short and J 0 bases short, with 12 bases between. CDR1 and CDR2 from the germline V gene are MDHEN and SYDVKM. The CDR3 extends over 17 amino acids. CDR3 region: CASSLAAASSYNSPLHF. The CDR3 region has the DNA TGTGCCAGCAGTTTGGCGGCAGCGAGCTCCTATAATTCACCCCTCCACTTT.

The CDR3 reads CASSLETGRKAFF. CDR3 nucleotides: TGTGCCAGCAGCTTAGAGACAGGGCGAAAAGCTTTCTTT. The rearrangement joins TRBV11-2 to TRBJ1-1; TRBD1 matches at 7 bases. CDR3 length equals 13 residues. CDR1 and CDR2 from the germline V gene are SGHAT and FQNNGV. V lost 0 bases to trimming and J lost 9 bases; unmatched junction nucleotides: 4.

This clone has more than one count but fewer than ten. V gene TRBV9 combines with J gene TRBJ1-3; D may be TRBD1 (5 bases). The CDR3 runs 15 residues. Trimming left V 0 bases short and J 4 bases short, with 11 bases between. Germline V gene sequence: CDR1 SGDLS, CDR2 YYNGEE. DNA for the CDR3: TGTGCCAGCAGCGTAGACGCTGGGGCCGGAAACACCATATATTTT. Translated: CASSVDAGAGNTIYF.

The gene calls are TRBV7-2 and TRBJ2-1; D may be TRBD2 (6 bases). CDR1 is SGHTA and CDR2 is FQGNSA in the germline V gene. The CDR3 is 12 residues long. V was shortened by 5 bases and J by 13 bases, with 15 bases between the two germline ends. This CDR3 is CASSRDSLEQFF. CDR3 coding DNA: TGTGCCAGCAGCCGGGACTCTCTAGAACAGTTCTTC.